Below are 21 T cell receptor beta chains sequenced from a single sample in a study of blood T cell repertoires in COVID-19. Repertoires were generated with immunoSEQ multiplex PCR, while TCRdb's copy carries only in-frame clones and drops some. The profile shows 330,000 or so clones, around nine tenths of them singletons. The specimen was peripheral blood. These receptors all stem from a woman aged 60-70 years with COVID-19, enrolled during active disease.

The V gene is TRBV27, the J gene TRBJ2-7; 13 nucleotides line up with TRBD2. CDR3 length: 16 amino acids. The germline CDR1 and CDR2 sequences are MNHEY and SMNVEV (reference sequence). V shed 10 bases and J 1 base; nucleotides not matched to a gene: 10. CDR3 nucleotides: TGTGCCACCAAGACTAGCGGGGGGCTCCGTTCCTACGAGCAGTACTTC. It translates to CATKTSGGLRSYEQYF.

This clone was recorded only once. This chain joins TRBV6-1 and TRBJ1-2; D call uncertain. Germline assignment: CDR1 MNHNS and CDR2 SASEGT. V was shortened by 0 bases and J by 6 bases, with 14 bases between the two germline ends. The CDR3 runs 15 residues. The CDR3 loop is CASSEALRGRNGYTF. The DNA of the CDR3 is TGTGCCAGCAGTGAAGCGCTTCGGGGTAGGAATGGCTACACCTTC.

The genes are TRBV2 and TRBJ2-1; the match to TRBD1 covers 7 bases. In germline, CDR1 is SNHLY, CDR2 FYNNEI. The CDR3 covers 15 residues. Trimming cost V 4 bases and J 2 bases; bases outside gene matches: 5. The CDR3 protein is CASSAQGGTYNEQFF. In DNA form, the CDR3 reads TGTGCCAGCAGTGCCCAAGGGGGCACCTACAATGAGCAGTTCTTC.

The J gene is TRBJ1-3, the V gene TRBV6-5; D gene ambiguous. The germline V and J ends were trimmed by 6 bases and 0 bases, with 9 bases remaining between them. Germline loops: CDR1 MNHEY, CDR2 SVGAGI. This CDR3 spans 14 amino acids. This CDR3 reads CASRPSLSGNTIYF. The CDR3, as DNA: TGTGCCAGCAGACCGAGTCTCTCTGGAAACACCATATATTTT.

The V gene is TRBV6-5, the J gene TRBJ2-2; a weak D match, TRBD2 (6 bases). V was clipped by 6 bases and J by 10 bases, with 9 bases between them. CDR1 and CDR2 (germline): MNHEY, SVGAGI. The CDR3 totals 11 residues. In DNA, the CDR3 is TGTGCCAGCAGGAGGGAGGAGGAGCTGTTTTTT. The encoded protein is CASRREEELFF.

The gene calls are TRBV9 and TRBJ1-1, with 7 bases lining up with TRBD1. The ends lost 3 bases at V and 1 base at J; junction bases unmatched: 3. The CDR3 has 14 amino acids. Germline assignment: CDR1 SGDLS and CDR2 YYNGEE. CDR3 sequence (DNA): TGTGCCAGCAGCGCCCGGGACAGGAACACTGAAGCTTTCTTT. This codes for CASSARDRNTEAFF. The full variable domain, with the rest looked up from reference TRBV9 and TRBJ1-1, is DSGVTQTPKHLITATGQRVTLRCSPRSGDLSVYWYQQSLDQGLQFLIQYYNGEERAKGNILERFSAQQFPDLHSELNLSSLELGDSALYFCASSARDRNTEAFFGQGTRLTVV.

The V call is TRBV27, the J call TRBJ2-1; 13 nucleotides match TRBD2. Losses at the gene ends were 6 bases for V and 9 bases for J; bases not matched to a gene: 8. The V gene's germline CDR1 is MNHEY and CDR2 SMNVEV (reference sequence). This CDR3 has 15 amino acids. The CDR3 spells CASRRGLAGDSEQFF. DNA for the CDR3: TGTGCCAGCAGACGAGGACTAGCGGGGGATAGTGAGCAGTTCTTC.

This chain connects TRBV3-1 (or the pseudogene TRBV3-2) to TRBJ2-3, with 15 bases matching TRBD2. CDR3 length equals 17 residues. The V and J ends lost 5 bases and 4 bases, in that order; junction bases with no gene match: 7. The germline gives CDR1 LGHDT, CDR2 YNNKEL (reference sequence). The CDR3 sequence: CASSEGLAGGEADTQYF. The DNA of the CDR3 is TGTGCCAGCAGCGAGGGACTAGCGGGGGGTGAGGCAGATACGCAGTATTTT.

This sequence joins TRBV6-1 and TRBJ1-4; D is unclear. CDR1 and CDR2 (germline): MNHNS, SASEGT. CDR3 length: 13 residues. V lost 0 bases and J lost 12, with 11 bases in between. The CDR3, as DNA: TGTGCCAGCAGTGAAGCGGTGGGCCCCCAACTGTTTTTT. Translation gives CASSEAVGPQLFF.

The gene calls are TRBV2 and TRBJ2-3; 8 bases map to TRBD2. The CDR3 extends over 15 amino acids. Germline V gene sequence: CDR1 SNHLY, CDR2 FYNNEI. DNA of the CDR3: TGTGCGGGTCGGGCGGGGGGCCTGTGGGCAGATACGCAGTATTTT. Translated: CAGRAGGLWADTQYF.

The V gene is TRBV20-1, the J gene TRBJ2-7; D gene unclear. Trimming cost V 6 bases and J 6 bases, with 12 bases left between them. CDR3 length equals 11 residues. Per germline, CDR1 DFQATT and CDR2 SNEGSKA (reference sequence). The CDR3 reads CSAQTHSEQYF. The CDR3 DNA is TGCAGTGCCCAAACCCACAGCGAGCAGTACTTC.

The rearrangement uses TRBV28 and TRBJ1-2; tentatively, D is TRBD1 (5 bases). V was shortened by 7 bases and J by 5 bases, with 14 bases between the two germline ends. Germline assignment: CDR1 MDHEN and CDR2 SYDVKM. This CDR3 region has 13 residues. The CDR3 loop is CASKMAGDYGYTF. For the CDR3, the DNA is TGTGCCAGCAAAATGGCGGGGGATTATGGCTACACCTTC.

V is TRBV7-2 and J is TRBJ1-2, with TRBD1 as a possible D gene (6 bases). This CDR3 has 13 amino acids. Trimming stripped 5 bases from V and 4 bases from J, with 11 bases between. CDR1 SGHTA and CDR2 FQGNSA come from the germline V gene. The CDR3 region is CASSLTGIYGYTF. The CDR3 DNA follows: TGTGCCAGCAGCCTGACAGGAATCTATGGCTACACCTTC.

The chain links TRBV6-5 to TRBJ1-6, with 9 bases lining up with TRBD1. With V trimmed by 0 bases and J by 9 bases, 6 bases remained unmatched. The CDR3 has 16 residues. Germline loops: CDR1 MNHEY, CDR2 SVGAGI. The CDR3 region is CASSYSRDRASSPLHF. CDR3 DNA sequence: TGTGCCAGCAGTTACTCCCGGGACAGGGCATCTTCACCCCTCCACTTT.

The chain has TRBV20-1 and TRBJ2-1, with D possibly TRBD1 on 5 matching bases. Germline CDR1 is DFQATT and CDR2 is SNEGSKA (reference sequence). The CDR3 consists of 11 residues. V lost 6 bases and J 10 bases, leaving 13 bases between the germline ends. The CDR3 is CSAKTEREQFF. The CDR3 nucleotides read TGCAGTGCAAAGACAGAAAGGGAGCAGTTCTTC.

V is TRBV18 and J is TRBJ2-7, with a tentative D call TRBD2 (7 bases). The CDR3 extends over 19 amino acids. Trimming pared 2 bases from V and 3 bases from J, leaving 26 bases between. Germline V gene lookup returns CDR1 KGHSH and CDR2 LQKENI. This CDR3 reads CASSPTSTVYGGLFYEQYF. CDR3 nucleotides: TGTGCCAGCTCACCAACCTCTACAGTCTACGGGGGGCTCTTCTACGAGCAGTACTTC.

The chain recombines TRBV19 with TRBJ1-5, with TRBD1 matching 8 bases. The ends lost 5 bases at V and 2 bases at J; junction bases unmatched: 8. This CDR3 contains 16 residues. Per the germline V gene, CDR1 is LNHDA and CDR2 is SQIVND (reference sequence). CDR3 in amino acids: CASSGQGSRGNQPQHF. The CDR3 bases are TGTGCCAGTAGTGGACAGGGTTCCCGAGGCAATCAGCCCCAGCATTTT.

For the CDR3, the DNA is TGTGCCAGCAGCAGAAGGGGTTACGAGCAGTACTTC. It codes for CASSRRGYEQYF. The genes are TRBV5-8 and TRBJ2-7; TRBD1 is a possible D gene (5 bases). V gave up 4 bases and J gave up 4 bases, with 9 bases separating them. Looked up from germline, CDR1 is SGHTS and CDR2 is YDEGEE. The CDR3 is 12 amino acids. The full variable domain, its missing parts supplied by reference TRBV5-8 and TRBJ2-7, is EAGVTQSPTHLIKTRGQQATLRCSPISGHTSVYWYQQALGLGLQFLLWYDEGEERNRGNFPPRFSGRQFPNYSSELNVNALELEDSALYLCASSRRGYEQYFGPGTRLTVT.

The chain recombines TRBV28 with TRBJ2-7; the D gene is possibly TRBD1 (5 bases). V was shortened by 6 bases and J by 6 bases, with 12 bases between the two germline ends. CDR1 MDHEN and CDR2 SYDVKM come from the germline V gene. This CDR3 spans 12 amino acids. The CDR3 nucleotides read TGTGCCAGCAGCACAGGCTTTCGCGAGCAGTACTTC. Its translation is CASSTGFREQYF.

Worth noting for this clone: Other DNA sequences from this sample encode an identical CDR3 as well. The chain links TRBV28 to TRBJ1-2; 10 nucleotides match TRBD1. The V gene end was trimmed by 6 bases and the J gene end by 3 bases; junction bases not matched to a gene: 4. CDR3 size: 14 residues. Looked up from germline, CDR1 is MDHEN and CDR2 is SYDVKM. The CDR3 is CASRGTGEDYGYTF. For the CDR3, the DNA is TGTGCCAGCAGGGGGACAGGGGAAGACTATGGCTACACCTTC.

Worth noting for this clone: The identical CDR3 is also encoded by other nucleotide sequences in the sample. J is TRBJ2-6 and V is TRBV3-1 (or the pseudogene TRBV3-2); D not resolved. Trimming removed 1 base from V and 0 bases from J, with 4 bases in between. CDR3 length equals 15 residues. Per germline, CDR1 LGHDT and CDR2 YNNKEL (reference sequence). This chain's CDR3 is CASSQGNSGANVLTF. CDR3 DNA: TGTGCCAGCAGCCAAGGTAACTCTGGGGCCAACGTCCTGACTTTC.